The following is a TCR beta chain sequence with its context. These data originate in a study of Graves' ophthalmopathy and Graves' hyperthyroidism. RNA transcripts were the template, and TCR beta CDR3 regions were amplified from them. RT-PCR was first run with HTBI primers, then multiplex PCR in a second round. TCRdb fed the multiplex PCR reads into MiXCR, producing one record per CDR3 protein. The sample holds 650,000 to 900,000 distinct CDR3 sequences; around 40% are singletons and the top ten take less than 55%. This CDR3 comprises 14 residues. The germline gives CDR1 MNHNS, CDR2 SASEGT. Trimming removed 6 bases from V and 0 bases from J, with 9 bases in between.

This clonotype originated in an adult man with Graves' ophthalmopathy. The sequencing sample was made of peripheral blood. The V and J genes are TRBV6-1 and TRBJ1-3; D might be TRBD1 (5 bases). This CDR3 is CASRDGTSGNTIYF. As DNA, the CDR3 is TGTGCCAGCAGGGACGGGACCTCTGGAAACACCATATATTTT.